This T cell receptor beta chain was observed in a study of naive and memory T cell subsets. A UMI-containing oligonucleotide was joined by 3' ligation to the TCR cDNA template. Reverse transcription used DNase-treated unsorted total RNA, aiming for about 1 to 1000 ng. Broader study findings: The RNA method is potentially sensitive to activation and differentiation changes.

Amplification of ligated cDNA took four PCR rounds with SP2 and nested alpha and beta constant primers. Blood and skin TCR RNA was reverse transcribed with alpha and beta constant primers. Each CDR3 protein gets one entry after TCRdb re-called the 5' RACE reads with MiXCR. Here the sample spans roughly 30,000 distinct CDR3 sequences, over 15% being singletons. Trimming shortened V by 6 bases and J by 0 bases, and 9 bases separated the two germline ends. The CDR3 loop spans 15 amino acids. Germline V lookup: CDR1 MNHNS, CDR2 SASEGT. This clonotype was seen more than once but under ten times. Its antigen is unidentified.

The chain links TRBV6-1 to TRBJ2-6; D remains unclear. This receptor was obtained from a female donor in good health. Written as DNA, the CDR3 is TGTGCCAGCAGGACGGGTAGCTCTGGGGCCAACGTCCTGACTTTC. It encodes CASRTGSSGANVLTF.